Listed below are T cell receptor beta chains from one sample, sequenced in a study of T cell responses to AZD1222 COVID-19 vaccine. Libraries were prepared by immunoSEQ multiplex PCR; TCRdb keeps only in-frame clonotypes and omits some of them. The data contain more than 100,000 clones, over 75% of them seen just once; the ten biggest clones take up roughly 10%. This specimen consisted of peripheral blood, obtained on day 0 of AZD1222 vaccination. These receptors were collected from an adult in good health. Both conserved end residues are part of each CDR3. Each record gives: clone size, J gene, CDR3 length, D gene, V gene, CDR3 protein, CDR3 DNA. D genes are given only for firm matches. Size tells how often a clone was seen (once, few, many) or the class of an expanded clone, and some rows leave it out.

. | TRBJ2-2 | 13 | . | TRBV12-3/TRBV12-4 | CASSLLNTGELFF | TGTGCCAGCAGTTTATTGAACACCGGGGAGCTGTTTTTT
. | TRBJ2-7 | 17 | TRBD1 | TRBV28 | CATLPSFPRDRAYEQYF | TGTGCCACCCTACCGTCCTTTCCCCGGGACAGGGCCTACGAGCAGTACTTC
. | TRBJ2-1 | 17 | TRBD2 | TRBV7-2 | CASSLASTSGRAYEQFF | TGTGCCAGCAGCTTAGCGAGTACTAGCGGGAGGGCATATGAGCAGTTCTTC
. | TRBJ2-7 | 15 | TRBD1 | TRBV9 | CASSVGRQGLYEQYF | TGTGCCAGCAGCGTAGGGAGACAGGGGCTCTACGAGCAGTACTTC
once | TRBJ2-3 | 16 | . | TRBV18 | CASSPRLSGGSDTQYF | TGTGCCAGCTCACCACGCTTAAGCGGAGGCTCAGATACGCAGTATTTT
few | TRBJ1-5 | 14 | . | TRBV2 | CASKSVAANQPQHF | TGTGCCAGCAAGTCGGTGGCAGCCAATCAGCCCCAGCATTTT
. | TRBJ1-1 | 13 | . | TRBV11-2 | CASSLVGPGEAFF | TGTGCCAGCAGCTTAGTCGGTCCGGGGGAAGCTTTCTTT
once | TRBJ1-6 | 16 | . | TRBV4-3 | CASSQEGETAFNPLHF | TGCGCCAGCAGCCAAGAGGGAGAAACAGCCTTTAATCCCCTCCACTTT
once | TRBJ1-2 | 18 | . | TRBV14 | CASSQDGRTTASIYGYTF | TGTGCCAGCAGCCAAGACGGGAGAACGACAGCGAGTATCTATGGCTACACCTTC
. | TRBJ2-5 | 14 | . | TRBV7-9 | CASSLGPRQETQYF | TGTGCCAGCAGCTTAGGTCCCAGACAAGAGACCCAGTACTTC
. | TRBJ2-1 | 16 | . | TRBV4-1 | CASSQEESPAYNEQFF | TGCGCCAGCAGCCAAGAAGAGAGCCCAGCTTACAATGAGCAGTTCTTC